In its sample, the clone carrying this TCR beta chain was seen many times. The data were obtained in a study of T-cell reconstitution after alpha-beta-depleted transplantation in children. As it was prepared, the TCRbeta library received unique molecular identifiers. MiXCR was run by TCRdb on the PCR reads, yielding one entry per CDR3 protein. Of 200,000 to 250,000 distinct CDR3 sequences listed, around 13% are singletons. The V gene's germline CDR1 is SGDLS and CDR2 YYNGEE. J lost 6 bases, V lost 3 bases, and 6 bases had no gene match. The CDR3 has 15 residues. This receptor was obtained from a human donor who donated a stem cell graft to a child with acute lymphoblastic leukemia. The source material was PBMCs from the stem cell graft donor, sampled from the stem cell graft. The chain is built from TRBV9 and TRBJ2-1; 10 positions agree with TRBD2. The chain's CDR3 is CASSATSGYSNEQFF. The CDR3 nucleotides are TGTGCCAGCAGCGCGACTAGCGGGTATTCCAATGAGCAGTTCTTC.